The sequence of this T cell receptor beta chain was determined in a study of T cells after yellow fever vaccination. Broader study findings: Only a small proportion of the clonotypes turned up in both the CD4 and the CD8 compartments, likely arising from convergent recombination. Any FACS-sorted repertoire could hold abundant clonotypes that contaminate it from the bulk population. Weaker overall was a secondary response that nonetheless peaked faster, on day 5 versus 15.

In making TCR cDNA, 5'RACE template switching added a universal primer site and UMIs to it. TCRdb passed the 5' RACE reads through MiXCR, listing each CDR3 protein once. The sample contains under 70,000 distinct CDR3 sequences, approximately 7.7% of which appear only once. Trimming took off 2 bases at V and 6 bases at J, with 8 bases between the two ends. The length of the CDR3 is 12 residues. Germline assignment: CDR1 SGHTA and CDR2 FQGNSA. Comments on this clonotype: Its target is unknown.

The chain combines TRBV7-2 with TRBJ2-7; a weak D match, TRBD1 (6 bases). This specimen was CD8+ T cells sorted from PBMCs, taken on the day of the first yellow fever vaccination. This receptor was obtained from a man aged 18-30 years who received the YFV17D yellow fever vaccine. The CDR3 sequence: CASSLNRVEQYV. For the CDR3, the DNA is TGTGCCAGCAGCTTAAACAGGGTCGAGCAGTACGTC.